This TCR beta chain appears in the sequencing data of a study of a mutant IDH1 vaccine in newly diagnosed glioma. Study-level information: With temozolomide cycles, or 4-6 weeks after radiotherapy alone, vaccination was started.

A note on this clone: The antigen remains unidentified.

The assay was immunoSEQ multiplex PCR, and TCRdb's table has in-frame clones only and misses some. The sample consists of tens of thousands of clones, roughly 87% of them appearing once. There are 15 residues in the CDR3. With V trimmed by 0 bases and J by 4 bases, 4 bases remained unmatched. Germline CDR1 is SGHAT and CDR2 is FQNNGV. Study-wide results and limits: Pseudoprogression seemed unlinked to shifts in top peripheral T cell clonotypes.

Time point defined: week 47, end of study. The vaccine gave 300 ug of a 20-mer mutant IDH1 peptide subcutaneously per dose. The clonotype comes from a man younger than 45 with glioma. The gene calls are TRBV11-2 and TRBJ1-1; 8 nucleotides agree with TRBD1. Material: PBMCs, obtained from a glioma patient whose treatment included an IDH1 peptide vaccine. The CDR3 nucleotides read TGTGCCAGCAGCTTAGAAGGGGACAGGCCCACTGAAGCTTTCTTT. Protein product: CASSLEGDRPTEAFF.